The clone carrying this T cell receptor beta chain was picked up a small number of times. Its antigen remains unknown. Constant-region reverse primers amplified full-length variable regions, followed by semi-nested Nested Universal Primer A PCR. In TCRdb, the 5' RACE reads were re-called with MiXCR into one record per CDR3 protein. The data hold under 45,000 distinct CDR3 sequences, with over 25% observed a single time. General observations from the study: Tumor Treg TCRs overlapped most with tumor naive CD4+ cells. The TCR gene usage of tumor memory CD4+ T cells clustered together with blood and lymph node memory CD4+ cells and with lymph node naive CD4+ cells.

Trimming removed 1 base from V and 5 bases from J, with 15 bases in between. Per the germline V gene, CDR1 is LGHNA and CDR2 is YSLEER. This CDR3 comprises 15 residues. The chain couples TRBV4-3 to TRBJ2-7, with D maybe TRBD1 (6 bases). The clonotype originates from a female donor with breast cancer. Sample: tumor-infiltrating memory CD4+ T cells sorted from the breast tumor. Specified subset: memory CD4+ T cells, CD4+CD45RO+CD25-. The CDR3: CASSQGSGASNEQYF. The CDR3 DNA follows: TGCGCCAGCAGCCAAGGCTCAGGGGCTAGCAACGAGCAGTACTTC.